Listed below are T cell receptor beta chains from one sample, sequenced in a study of blood T cell repertoires in COVID-19. Repertoires were generated with immunoSEQ multiplex PCR, while TCRdb's copy carries only in-frame clones and drops some. The sample records under 200,000 clones, roughly 84% being singletons. What was sequenced was peripheral blood. The receptors shown here come from a man aged 55-75 years who had recovered from COVID-19. CDR3s include the opening cysteine and the closing phenylalanine or tryptophan. D genes are given only for firm matches. Some rows mark clone size as missing; the rest say once, few, many or name a class of expanded clone.

v_gene	j_gene	d_gene	abundance	CDR3aa	CDR3nt
TRBV5-6	TRBJ1-4	-	-	CASSLDRVNEKLFF	TGTGCCAGCAGCTTGGACAGGGTGAATGAAAAACTGTTTTTT
TRBV7-6	TRBJ2-1	TRBD2	-	CASSRRGTYNEQFF	TGTGCCAGCAGCCGGCGGGGGACCTACAATGAGCAGTTCTTC
TRBV6-5	TRBJ2-7	TRBD2	-	CASSYSREGPYEQYF	TGTGCCAGCAGTTACTCCCGGGAGGGTCCCTACGAGCAGTACTTC
TRBV19	TRBJ1-2	-	once	CASSIIGAGYYGYTF	TGTGCCAGTAGTATTATTGGGGCAGGATACTATGGCTACACCTTC
TRBV5-1	TRBJ2-5	TRBD2	-	CASSSGGGVHETQYF	TGCGCCAGCAGCTCCGGGGGAGGGGTTCATGAGACCCAGTACTTC
TRBV11-3	TRBJ2-3	TRBD2	once	CASSLVGTSPTDTQYF	TGTGCCAGCAGCTTAGTAGGGACTAGCCCCACAGATACGCAGTATTTT
TRBV6-5	TRBJ1-4	TRBD1	-	CASSYGTGTEKLFF	TGTGCCAGCAGTTACGGGACAGGGACGGAAAAACTGTTTTTT
TRBV13	TRBJ1-1	TRBD1	-	CASSLAGTGAEAFF	TGTGCCAGCAGCCTTGCCGGGACAGGGGCTGAAGCTTTCTTT
TRBV6-6	TRBJ2-1	TRBD2	-	CASRFSGGGDNEQFF	TGTGCCAGCAGATTTAGCGGGGGGGGAGACAATGAGCAGTTCTTC
TRBV12-3/TRBV12-4	TRBJ1-4	-	-	CASSPQVTEKLFF	TGTGCCAGCAGTCCTCAGGTAACCGAAAAACTGTTTTTT
TRBV13	TRBJ2-7	-	-	CASSAGRYEQYF	TGTGCCAGCAGCGCAGGCAGGTACGAGCAGTACTTC
TRBV5-4	TRBJ2-5	TRBD2	-	CASTRGEETQYF	TGTGCCAGCACACGGGGGGAAGAGACCCAGTACTTC
TRBV7-9	TRBJ1-1	TRBD1	-	CASSLNRGYTEAFF	TGTGCCAGCAGCTTAAACAGGGGTTACACTGAAGCTTTCTTT
TRBV18	TRBJ2-3	-	-	CASSPPGTDTQYF	TGTGCCAGCTCACCACCCGGCACAGATACGCAGTATTTT
TRBV5-1	TRBJ1-4	TRBD1	once	CASSRDSSSNEKLFF	TGCGCCAGCAGCCGGGACAGTTCATCTAATGAAAAACTGTTTTTT
TRBV5-4	TRBJ1-2	TRBD1	-	CASSLGQLNSAGGYTF	TGTGCCAGCAGCCTGGGACAGCTCAATTCAGCAGGGGGCTACACCTTC
TRBV4-2	TRBJ2-6	TRBD2	once	CASSQRLGPSGGNSGANVLTF	TGTGCCAGCAGCCAGCGGCTTGGTCCTAGCGGGGGGAACTCTGGGGCCAACGTCCTGACTTTC
TRBV5-4	TRBJ1-2	TRBD1	-	CASSLDLTGGGRGGYTF	TGTGCCAGCAGCCTGGACTTGACAGGGGGCGGAAGGGGTGGCTACACCTTC
TRBV6-6	TRBJ1-1	-	-	CASSARGNTEAFF	TGTGCCAGCAGTGCCCGGGGGAACACTGAAGCTTTCTTT
TRBV3-1/TRBV3-2	TRBJ1-2	TRBD1	-	CASSLNRGHDYTF	TGTGCCAGCAGCCTAAACAGGGGGCATGACTACACCTTC
TRBV6-5	TRBJ2-1	-	-	CASSYSLTLSYNEQFF	TGTGCCAGCAGTTACTCCCTGACACTCTCCTACAATGAGCAGTTCTTC
TRBV18	TRBJ1-1	-	-	CASSPEGGGTTEAFF	TGTGCCAGCTCACCAGAGGGGGGGGGTACCACTGAAGCTTTCTTT
TRBV19	TRBJ1-1	TRBD1	-	CASSIDGQGANTEAFF	TGTGCCAGTAGTATCGACGGACAGGGGGCAAACACTGAAGCTTTCTTT
TRBV5-4	TRBJ1-1	-	-	CASTAQRRNTEAFF	TGTGCCAGCACCGCCCAGCGGAGGAACACTGAAGCTTTCTTT
TRBV7-6	TRBJ2-1	TRBD2	-	CASSLLGASGGINNEQFF	TGTGCCAGCAGCTTATTGGGAGCTAGCGGGGGAATAAACAATGAGCAGTTCTTC